This T cell receptor beta chain was sequenced for a study of CD8 T cells in Susac syndrome. Study in general: Within the sequenced group of Susac syndrome patients, five or six showed active disease and roughly 8 were in remission.

Looked up from germline, CDR1 is DFQATT and CDR2 is SNEGSKA (reference sequence). Trimming took 3 bases from V and 4 from J; bases not matched to a gene: 3. This CDR3 comprises 13 residues. The RNA input was 0.5 to 1 ug, and it was reverse transcribed with random hexamers. By means of immunoSEQ multiplex PCR, TCR beta CDR3 spanning 54 Vbeta and 13 Jbeta underwent amplification. TCRdb called the immunoSEQ multiplex PCR reads again in MiXCR, with one record for every CDR3 protein. The sample holds over 100,000 distinct CDR3 sequences, roughly 95% seen once. Sequenced sample: CD4+ T cells from PBMCs. The chain joins TRBV20-1 to TRBJ2-5, with 9 bases fitting TRBD1. The clonotype originates from a human donor with Susac syndrome. The CDR3 region is CSARGTGRETQYF. CDR3 nucleotides: TGCAGTGCTAGGGGGACAGGGAGAGAGACCCAGTACTTC.